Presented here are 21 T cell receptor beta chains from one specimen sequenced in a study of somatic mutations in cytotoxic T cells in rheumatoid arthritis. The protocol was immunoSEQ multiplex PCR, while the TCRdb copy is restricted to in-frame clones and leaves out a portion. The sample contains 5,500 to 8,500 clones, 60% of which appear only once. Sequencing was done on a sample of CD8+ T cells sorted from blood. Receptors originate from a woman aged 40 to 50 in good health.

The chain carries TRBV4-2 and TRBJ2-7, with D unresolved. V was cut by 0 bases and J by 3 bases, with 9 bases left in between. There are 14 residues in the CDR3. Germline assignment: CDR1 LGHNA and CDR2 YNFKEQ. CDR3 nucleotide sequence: TGTGCCAGCAGCCAAGATCGTGGGTTCTACGAGCAGTACTTC. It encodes CASSQDRGFYEQYF.

The CDR3 DNA reads as TGTGCCAGCAGCCCCCTTGGGATCGGAAACACCATATATTTT. Translating gives CASSPLGIGNTIYF. The chain has TRBV7-6 and TRBJ1-3; D uncertain. The CDR3 has 14 amino acids. V was pared by 5 bases and J by 4 bases, with 12 bases between. Germline-derived CDR1 and CDR2 are SGHVS and FNYEAQ.

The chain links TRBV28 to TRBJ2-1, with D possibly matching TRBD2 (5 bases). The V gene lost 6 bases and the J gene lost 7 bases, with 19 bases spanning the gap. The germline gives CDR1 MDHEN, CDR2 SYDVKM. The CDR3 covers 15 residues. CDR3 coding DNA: TGTGCCAGCAGCCCACTAGAACCGAGGACTAATGAGCAGTTCTTC. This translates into CASSPLEPRTNEQFF.

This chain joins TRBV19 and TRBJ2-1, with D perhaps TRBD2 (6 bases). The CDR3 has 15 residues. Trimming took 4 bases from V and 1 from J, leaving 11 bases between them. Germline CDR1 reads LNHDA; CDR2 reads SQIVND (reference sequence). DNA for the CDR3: TGTGCCAGTAGTACCTCGGGAGAATCCTACAATGAGCAGTTCTTC. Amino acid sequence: CASSTSGESYNEQFF.

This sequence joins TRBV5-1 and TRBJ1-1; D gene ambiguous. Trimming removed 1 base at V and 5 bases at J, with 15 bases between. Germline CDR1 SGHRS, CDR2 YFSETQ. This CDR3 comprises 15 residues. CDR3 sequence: CASSLYQVAETEAFF. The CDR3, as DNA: TGCGCCAGCAGCTTGTATCAGGTGGCGGAAACTGAAGCTTTCTTT. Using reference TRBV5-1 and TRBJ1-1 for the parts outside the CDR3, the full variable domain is KAGVTQTPRYLIKTRGQQVTLSCSPISGHRSVSWYQQTPGQGLQFLFEYFSETQRNKGNFPGRFSGRQFSNSRSEMNVSTLELGDSALYLCASSLYQVAETEAFFGQGTRLTVV.

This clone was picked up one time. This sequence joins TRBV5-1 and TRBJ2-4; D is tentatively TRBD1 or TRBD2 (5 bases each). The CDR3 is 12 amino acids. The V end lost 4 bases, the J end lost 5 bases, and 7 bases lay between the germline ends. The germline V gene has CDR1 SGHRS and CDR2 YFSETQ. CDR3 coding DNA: TGCGCCAGCAGCGGGGACGAAAACATTCAGTACTTC. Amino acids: CASSGDENIQYF.

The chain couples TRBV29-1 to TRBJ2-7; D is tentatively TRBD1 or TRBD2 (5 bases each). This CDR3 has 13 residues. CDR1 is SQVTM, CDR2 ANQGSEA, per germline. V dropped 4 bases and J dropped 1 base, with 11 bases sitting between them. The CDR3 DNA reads TGCAGCGTTGTAGCCAGGGAGTCCTACGAGCAGTACTTC. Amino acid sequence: CSVVARESYEQYF.

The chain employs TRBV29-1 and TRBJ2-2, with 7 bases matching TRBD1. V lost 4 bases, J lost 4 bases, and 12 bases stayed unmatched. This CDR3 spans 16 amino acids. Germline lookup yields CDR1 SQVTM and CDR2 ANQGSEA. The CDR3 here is CSVAGTADRSTGELFF. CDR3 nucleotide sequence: TGCAGCGTTGCCGGGACAGCCGACCGTAGCACCGGGGAGCTGTTTTTT.

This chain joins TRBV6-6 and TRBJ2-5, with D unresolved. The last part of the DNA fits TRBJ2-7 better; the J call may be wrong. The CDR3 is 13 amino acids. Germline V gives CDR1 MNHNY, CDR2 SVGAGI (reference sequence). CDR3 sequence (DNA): TGTGCCAGCAGCCCGGCGGCATCCTACGAGCAGTACTTC. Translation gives CASSPAASYEQYF.

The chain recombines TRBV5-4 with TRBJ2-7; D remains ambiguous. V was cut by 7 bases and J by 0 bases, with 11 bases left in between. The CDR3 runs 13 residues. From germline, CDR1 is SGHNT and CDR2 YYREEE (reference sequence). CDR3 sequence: CASGTSSSYEQYF. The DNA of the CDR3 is TGTGCCAGCGGTACTTCAAGCTCCTACGAGCAGTACTTC.

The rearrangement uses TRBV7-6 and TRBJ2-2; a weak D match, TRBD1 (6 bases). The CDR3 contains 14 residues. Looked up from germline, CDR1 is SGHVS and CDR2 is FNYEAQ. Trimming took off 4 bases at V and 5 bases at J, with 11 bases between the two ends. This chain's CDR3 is CASSYRDITGELFF. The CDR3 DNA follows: TGTGCCAGCAGCTACCGGGACATTACCGGGGAGCTGTTTTTT.

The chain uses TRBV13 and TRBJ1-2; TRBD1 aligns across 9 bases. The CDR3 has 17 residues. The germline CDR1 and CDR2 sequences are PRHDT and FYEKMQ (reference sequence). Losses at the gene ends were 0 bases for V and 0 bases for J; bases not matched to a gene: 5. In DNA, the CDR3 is TGTGCCAGCAGCTTAGGCCTCGGGGACAGGGCTAACTATGGCTACACCTTC. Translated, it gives CASSLGLGDRANYGYTF.

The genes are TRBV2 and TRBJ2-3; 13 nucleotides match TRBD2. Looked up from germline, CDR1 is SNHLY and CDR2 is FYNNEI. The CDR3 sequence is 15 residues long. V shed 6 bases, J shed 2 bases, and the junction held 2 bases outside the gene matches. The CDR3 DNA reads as TGTGCCAGCAGGACTAGCGGGAGGACCACAGATACGCAGTATTTT. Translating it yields CASRTSGRTTDTQYF.

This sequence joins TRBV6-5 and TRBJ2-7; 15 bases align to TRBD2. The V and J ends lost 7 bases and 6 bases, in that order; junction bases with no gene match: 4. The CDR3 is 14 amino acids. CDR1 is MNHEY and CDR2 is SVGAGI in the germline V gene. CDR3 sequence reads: CASNPGLAGGEQYF. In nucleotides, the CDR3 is TGTGCCAGCAATCCGGGACTAGCGGGAGGCGAGCAGTACTTC.

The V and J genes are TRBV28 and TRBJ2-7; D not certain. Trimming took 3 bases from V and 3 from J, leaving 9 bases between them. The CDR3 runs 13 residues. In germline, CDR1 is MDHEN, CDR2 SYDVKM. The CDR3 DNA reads TGTGCCAGCAGTTTGTTACCGGGCTACGAGCAGTACTTC. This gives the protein CASSLLPGYEQYF.

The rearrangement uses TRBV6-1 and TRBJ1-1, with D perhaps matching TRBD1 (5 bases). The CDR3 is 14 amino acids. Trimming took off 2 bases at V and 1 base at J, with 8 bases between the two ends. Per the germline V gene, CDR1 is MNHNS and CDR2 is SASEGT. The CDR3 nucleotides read TGTGCCAGCAGTGAAAGGGGTCCGAACACTGAAGCTTTCTTT. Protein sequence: CASSERGPNTEAFF.

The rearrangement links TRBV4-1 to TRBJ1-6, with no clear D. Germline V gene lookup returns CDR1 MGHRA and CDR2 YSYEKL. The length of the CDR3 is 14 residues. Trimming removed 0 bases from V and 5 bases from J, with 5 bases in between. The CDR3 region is CASSQESDNSPLHF. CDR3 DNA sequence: TGCGCCAGCAGCCAAGAATCAGATAATTCACCCCTCCACTTT.

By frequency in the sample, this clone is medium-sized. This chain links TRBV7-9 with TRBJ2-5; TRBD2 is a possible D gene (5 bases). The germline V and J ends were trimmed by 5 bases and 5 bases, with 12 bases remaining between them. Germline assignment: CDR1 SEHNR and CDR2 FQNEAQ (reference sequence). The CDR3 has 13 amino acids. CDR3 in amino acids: CASSPEGMETQYF. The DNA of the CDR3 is TGTGCCAGCAGCCCAGAGGGTATGGAGACCCAGTACTTC. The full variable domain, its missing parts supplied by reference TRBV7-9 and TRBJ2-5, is DTGVSQNPRHKITKRGQNVTFRCDPISEHNRLYWYRQTLGQGPEFLTYFQNEAQLEKSRLLSDRFSAERPKGSFSTLEIQRTEQGDSAMYLCASSPEGMETQYFGPGTRLLVL.

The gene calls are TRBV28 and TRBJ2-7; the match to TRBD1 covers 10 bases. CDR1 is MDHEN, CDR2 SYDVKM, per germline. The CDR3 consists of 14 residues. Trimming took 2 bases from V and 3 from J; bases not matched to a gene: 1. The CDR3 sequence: CASSLGTGVYEQYF. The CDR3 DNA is TGTGCCAGCAGTTTAGGGACAGGGGTCTACGAGCAGTACTTC.

CDR3 in DNA: TGTGCCAGCAGCGTACTGAGTAGTCTAGCGGGAGGGGCTGAGCAGTTCTTC. Its translation is CASSVLSSLAGGAEQFF. This rearrangement joins TRBV9 to TRBJ2-1, with 12 positions matching TRBD2. The germline CDR1 and CDR2 sequences are SGDLS and YYNGEE. J lost 9 bases, V lost 1 base, and 11 bases had no gene match. This CDR3 has 17 amino acids.

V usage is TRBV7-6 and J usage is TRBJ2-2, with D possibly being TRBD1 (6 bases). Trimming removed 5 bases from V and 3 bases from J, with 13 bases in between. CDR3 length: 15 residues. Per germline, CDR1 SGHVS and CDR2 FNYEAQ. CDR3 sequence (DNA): TGTGCCAGCAGCCCGGAGACAGGTTACACCGGGGAGCTGTTTTTT. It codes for CASSPETGYTGELFF.